The 12 T cell receptor beta chains in this list originate from one sample, sequenced in a study of CD8+CD57+ T cells in acquired aplastic anemia. TCR beta VDJ and CDR3 were profiled, and genomic DNA was the template. A single record per CDR3 protein comes from TCRdb applying MiXCR to the reads. This table holds over 150,000 distinct CDR3 sequences, just over 50% found once. Only patients with CD8+CD57+ cell expansion on flow cytometry were chosen for sequencing. Input material: sorted CD4+, CD8+, or CD8+CD57+ T cells (not recorded which) from PBMCs. These receptors all stem from a human donor with aplastic anemia.

This clonotype was observed many times. As DNA, the CDR3 is TGCGCCAGCAGCCCCGGACCTGCCTCCTACGAGCAGTACTTC. Its translation: CASSPGPASYEQYF. This chain links TRBV4-1 with TRBJ2-7, with no clear D. There are 14 residues in the CDR3. Germline CDR1 is MGHRA and CDR2 is YSYEKL. Trimming removed 4 bases from V and 0 bases from J, with 10 bases in between.

This chain uses TRBV5-8 with TRBJ1-5; 10 bases fit TRBD1. Germline values: CDR1 SGHTS, CDR2 YDEGEE. V was pared by 5 bases and J by 6 bases, with 5 bases of the junction left unmatched. The CDR3 is 14 amino acids. This CDR3 reads CASSRDRGFQPQHF. In DNA form, the CDR3 reads TGTGCCAGCAGTCGGGACAGGGGATTTCAGCCCCAGCATTTT.

This chain connects TRBV20-1 to TRBJ2-7; a weak D match, TRBD1 (7 bases). CDR1 is DFQATT, CDR2 SNEGSKA, per germline (reference sequence). Trimming stripped 3 bases from V and 4 bases from J, with 13 bases between. The CDR3 contains 13 residues. CDR3 nucleotide sequence: TGCAGTGCTAGGCGGAGGGGGCAGTACGAGCAGTACTTC. Translating it yields CSARRRGQYEQYF.

This clonotype came up many times. This sequence joins TRBV7-2 and TRBJ1-3, with a weak D call TRBD1 (6 bases). The CDR3 extends over 18 amino acids. Trimming stripped 3 bases from V and 0 bases from J, with 18 bases between. CDR1 and CDR2 from the germline V gene are SGHTA and FQGNSA. This chain's CDR3 is CASSFALGGEDSGNTIYF. CDR3 nucleotides: TGTGCCAGCAGCTTTGCCCTAGGGGGGGAGGACTCTGGAAACACCATATATTTT.

The V call is TRBV5-1, the J call TRBJ2-7; D is ambiguous. V was shortened by 0 bases and J by 0 bases, with 10 bases between the two germline ends. The germline V gene encodes CDR1 SGHRS and CDR2 YFSETQ. The CDR3 spans 15 residues. The CDR3 sequence is CASSLGQAVSYEQYF. CDR3 bases: TGCGCCAGCAGCTTGGGTCAGGCGGTCTCCTACGAGCAGTACTTC.

The J gene is TRBJ2-7, the V gene TRBV4-3; TRBD2 matches at 15 bases. V trimming: 2 bases; J trimming: 3 bases; junction bases outside the gene matches: 2. The CDR3 has 16 amino acids. CDR1 is LGHNA, CDR2 YSLEER, per germline. The chain's CDR3 is CASSQMGLAGGYEQYF. In DNA, the CDR3 is TGCGCCAGCAGCCAAATGGGACTAGCGGGGGGCTACGAGCAGTACTTC.

DNA of the CDR3: TGTGCCAGCAGTTACGGACAGGGGACGGCCTATGGCTACACCTTC. Translation: CASSYGQGTAYGYTF. The chain links TRBV6-5 to TRBJ1-2; 9 bases are shared with TRBD1. This CDR3 comprises 15 residues. The trim removed 2 bases at V and 4 bases at J, leaving 5 bases unmatched. Germline V lookup: CDR1 MNHEY, CDR2 SVGAGI.

The table lists this clonotype with many counts. The chain couples TRBV12-3 or TRBV12-4 to TRBJ2-7; 9 bases are shared with TRBD2. J gave up 3 bases and V 6 bases, and 6 bases lay outside the gene matches. CDR3 length: 14 amino acids. The DNA for the CDR3 is TGTGCCAGCAGCCCGGGACTAGCACGCTACGAGCAGTACTTC. Amino acids: CASSPGLARYEQYF.

In this sample, this clonotype turned up a few times. This chain joins TRBV9 and TRBJ2-7, with 14 nucleotides matching TRBD2. The V segment lost 4 bases and the J segment 0 bases; nucleotides outside the gene matches: 3. Germline V CDR1 and CDR2: SGDLS, YYNGEE. This CDR3 comprises 16 residues. CDR3 sequence (DNA): TGTGCCAGCAGCACAGGGACTAGCGGGAGCTCCTACGAGCAGTACTTC. Amino acid sequence: CASSTGTSGSSYEQYF.

In its sample, this clonotype was seen many times. The rearrangement uses TRBV24-1 and TRBJ2-4, with 8 nucleotides matching TRBD2. The CDR3 covers 16 residues. CDR1 is KGHDR, CDR2 SFDVKD, per germline. The junction had 8 bases not matched to a gene; V was cut back by 5 bases and J by 3 bases. CDR3 in DNA: TGTGCCACCAGTGGAACCCGGGGGGGTTACAAAAACATTCAGTACTTC. Translated, it gives CATSGTRGGYKNIQYF.

The chain uses TRBV20-1 and TRBJ2-3; D is ambiguous. The germline gives CDR1 DFQATT, CDR2 SNEGSKA (reference sequence). This CDR3 spans 12 amino acids. Trimming took 6 bases from V and 1 from J, leaving 8 bases between them. This CDR3 is CSAGSRTDTQYF. CDR3 nucleotides: TGCAGTGCGGGCAGCCGCACAGATACGCAGTATTTT.

Many counts were recorded for this clonotype. This chain uses TRBV7-9 with TRBJ2-3; D gene uncertain. This CDR3 is built from 13 residues. Germline assignment: CDR1 SEHNR and CDR2 FQNEAQ (reference sequence). V was pared by 5 bases and J by 5 bases, with 11 bases between. The CDR3 DNA reads TGTGCCAGCAGCGGGTCTTGGGTAGATACGCAGTATTTT. Translating gives CASSGSWVDTQYF.